This T cell receptor beta chain was profiled in a study of blood T cell repertoires in COVID-19. Overall study context: The study drew acute and convalescent COVID-19 samples from the United States, Italy and Spain. The analysed material was cDNA or gDNA that came from T cells, B-cell-depleted T cells, or PBMCs.

After removal of 11 bases from V and 2 bases from J, the junction contained 10 bases not matched to a gene. The CDR3 runs to 14 residues. CDR1 and CDR2 from the germline V gene are SGHTA and FQGNSA. As originally analysed: The assay estimated nucleated cells by amplifying reference gene primers. Sequencing was performed with immunoSEQ multiplex PCR; in TCRdb, only in-frame clones are kept and a portion is missing. V, J and clone size were drawn from that table, and D and trimming were deduced from the DNA. This sample yields about 140,000 clones, of which 80% to 85% are seen a single time; over 7% belongs to the top ten.

The rearrangement links TRBV7-2 to TRBJ2-3; 7 nucleotides line up with TRBD2. This clonotype was sampled from a human donor in a cohort sampled during active COVID-19. Sequencing used peripheral blood. CDR3 sequence reads: CAARSGGNTDTQYF. CDR3 DNA sequence: TGTGCCGCCCGGTCGGGGGGAAACACAGATACGCAGTATTTT.